The clone carrying this T cell receptor beta chain has a count of ten or more. These data originate in a study of T cells in Graves' hyperthyroidism and ophthalmopathy. V was pared by 4 bases and J by 6 bases, with 9 bases between. The CDR3 length is 12 residues. The source material, RNA transcripts, was used to amplify TCR beta CDR3 regions. Primed by the HTBI set, a first-round RT-PCR was run on the TCR CDR3. Via MiXCR, TCRdb re-called the multiplex PCR reads, giving one row per CDR3 protein. The table includes nearly 750,000 distinct CDR3 sequences, approximately 36% detected once. Newly diagnosed hyperthyroidism patients aged 18 to 65 years had disease lasting under 2 months.

The sequenced sample consisted of blood. This rearrangement joins TRBV12-3 or TRBV12-4 to TRBJ2-5; D call uncertain. The TCR comes from a middle-aged woman with Graves' hyperthyroidism. CDR3 region: CASSSSGKTQYF. For the CDR3, the DNA is TGTGCCAGCAGTTCGTCTGGAAAGACCCAGTACTTC.